A single sample is the source of the 26 T cell receptor beta chains below, sequenced in a study of molecular identifiers for immune sequencing clone quantification. MiXCR was run by TCRdb on the PCR reads, yielding one entry per CDR3 protein. The sample lists 100,000 or so distinct CDR3 sequences, about 21% occurring once. Sequencing was performed on naive CD8+ T cells from blood, with Jurkat cell RNA spiked in. Subset defined: FACS-sorted CD8+CD4-CCR7+CD45RA+ naive T cells. The receptors derive from a human donor in good health. Some libraries in this study had Jurkat cell RNA spiked in.

This clonotype showed up just a few times. The chain recombines TRBV27 with TRBJ2-5; 9 bases match TRBD2. The ends lost 6 bases at V and 4 bases at J; junction bases unmatched: 9. Germline values: CDR1 MNHEY, CDR2 SMNVEV (reference sequence). The CDR3 consists of 15 residues. DNA for the CDR3: TGTGCCAGCAGCTCGGGCGGGAGGGCCGGAGAGACCCAGTACTTC. It is translated as CASSSGGRAGETQYF.

This clonotype was recorded many times. The genes are TRBV12-3 or TRBV12-4 and TRBJ2-2; 7 bases map to TRBD2. The CDR3 is made up of 14 amino acids. The ends lost 5 bases at V and 4 bases at J; junction bases unmatched: 4. The CDR3 DNA reads as TGTGCCAGCAGTATACCGGGGGGCACCGGGGAGCTGTTTTTT. Amino acids: CASSIPGGTGELFF.

This sequence joins TRBV28 and TRBJ2-7, with a weak D call TRBD2 (6 bases). The CDR3 totals 14 residues. CDR1 is MDHEN and CDR2 is SYDVKM in the germline V gene. V lost 8 bases and J lost 3, with 17 bases in between. The CDR3 sequence is CASETSRDFYEQYF. The CDR3 region has the DNA TGTGCCAGCGAAACGAGCCGGGACTTCTACGAGCAGTACTTC.

Note on this clonotype: A read error may explain this, as a much larger clone is one base away. V and J are TRBV7-9 and TRBJ1-1; D gene unclear. The germline V gene encodes CDR1 SEHNR and CDR2 FQNEAQ (reference sequence). Trimming stripped 3 bases from V and 3 bases from J, with 14 bases between. This CDR3 region has 15 residues. This CDR3 reads CASSFVLGRDTEAFF. In nucleotides, the CDR3 is TGTGCCAGCAGCTTCGTTTTGGGCCGGGACACTGAAGCTTTCTTT.

The chain recombines TRBV12-3 or TRBV12-4 with TRBJ2-5, with TRBD1 matching 7 bases. The length of the CDR3 is 15 residues. The V segment lost 1 base and the J segment 5 bases; nucleotides outside the gene matches: 7. The CDR3 bases are TGTGCCAGCAGTTTAGAAGAGGGGGCGACGGAGACCCAGTACTTC. As protein: CASSLEEGATETQYF.

Details on this clonotype: Possible read error: a much larger clone is one base away. The rearrangement joins TRBV4-3 to TRBJ2-1; a possible D gene is TRBD1 (5 bases). The V gene's germline CDR1 is LGHNA and CDR2 YSLEER. This CDR3 region has 16 residues. The CDR3 DNA reads as TGCGCCAACAGCCCGGAAGTAGGGGCCTCTCGGAATGAGCAGTTCTTC. This codes for CANSPEVGASRNEQFF.

This clonotype was recorded many times. The chain links TRBV4-3 to TRBJ2-4, with D perhaps TRBD1 (6 bases). Trimming pared 3 bases from V and 5 bases from J, leaving 14 bases between. Germline V lookup: CDR1 LGHNA, CDR2 YSLEER. This CDR3 has 15 residues. The CDR3 DNA sequence: TGCGCCAGCAGCCACTCAGGCAGGGGAGAAAACATTCAGTACTTC. Translation: CASSHSGRGENIQYF.

This clonotype was picked up a small number of times. The chain joins TRBV29-1 to TRBJ2-7; D may be TRBD2 (6 bases). V was cut by 0 bases and J by 1 base, with 10 bases left in between. In germline, CDR1 is SQVTM, CDR2 ANQGSEA. The CDR3 spans 14 residues. The CDR3 DNA is TGCAGCGTTGAAGATCGCGGAGGGTCCTACGAGCAGTACTTC. It specifies CSVEDRGGSYEQYF.

This clonotype appeared many times. The V call is TRBV12-3 or TRBV12-4, the J call TRBJ2-3; the D call may be TRBD1 or TRBD2 (6 bases each). The CDR3 extends over 15 amino acids. Trimming removed 4 bases from V and 0 bases from J, with 11 bases in between. This CDR3 reads CASSWGAGSTDTQYF. The CDR3 bases are TGTGCCAGCAGTTGGGGGGCGGGGAGCACAGATACGCAGTATTTT.

This chain joins TRBV15 and TRBJ2-1; D tentatively reads TRBD1 or TRBD2 (6 bases each). The germline V gene encodes CDR1 LNHNV and CDR2 YYDKDF (reference sequence). The CDR3 has 15 amino acids. V lost 0 bases to trimming and J lost 8 bases, with 14 bases between them. CDR3 nucleotide sequence: TGTGCCACCAGCAGAGATAGGGGGGAGTGGTATGAGCAGTTCTTC. This codes for CATSRDRGEWYEQFF.

The chain is built from TRBV6-2 or TRBV6-3 and TRBJ2-7; D is ambiguous. The CDR3 is 11 residues long. V shed 3 bases and J shed 2 bases, with 2 bases lying between them. CDR1 MNHEY and CDR2 SVGEGT come from the germline V gene. CDR3 bases: TGTGCCAGCAGTTATGCCTACGAGCAGTACTTC. It translates to CASSYAYEQYF.

This clonotype showed up just once. Being one base from a much bigger clone, this may be a read error. The chain carries TRBV2 and TRBJ2-7, with no clear D. This CDR3 has 14 residues. Germline values: CDR1 SNHLY, CDR2 FYNNEI. V shed 6 bases and J shed 3 bases, with 15 bases lying between them. The CDR3, as DNA: TGTGCCAGCAGAATCCGGGTTGCCGGCTACGAGCAGTACTTC. Its translation is CASRIRVAGYEQYF. Together with reference TRBV2 and TRBJ2-7, the CDR3 gives the full variable domain: EPEVTQTPSHQVTQMGQEVILRCVPISNHLYFYWYRQILGQKVEFLVSFYNNEISEKSEIFDDQFSVERPDGSNFTLKIRSTKLEDSAMYFCASRIRVAGYEQYFGPGTRLTVT.

The V and J genes are TRBV6-6 and TRBJ1-1; D might be TRBD1 (5 bases). Germline CDR1 and CDR2: MNHNY and SVGAGI (reference sequence). V lost 2 bases, J lost 0 bases, and 7 bases lay in between. The CDR3 length is 14 residues. The CDR3 region has the DNA TGTGCCAGCAGTTACGCAGGGTTGAACACTGAAGCTTTCTTT. Translation gives CASSYAGLNTEAFF.

This clonotype was counted at least ten times. The V gene is TRBV5-1, the J gene TRBJ2-7, with a tentative D call TRBD2 (6 bases). Trimming shortened V by 3 bases and J by 3 bases, and 7 bases separated the two germline ends. This CDR3 is built from 12 residues. CDR1 and CDR2 from the germline V gene are SGHRS and YFSETQ. CDR3 residues: CASSWGDYEQYF. In nucleotides, the CDR3 is TGCGCCAGCAGCTGGGGGGACTACGAGCAGTACTTC.

This clonotype was seen more than once but under ten times. The chain carries TRBV9 and TRBJ2-1; TRBD2 aligns across 9 bases. This CDR3 contains 19 residues. J gave up 0 bases and V 2 bases, and 12 bases lay outside the gene matches. Germline V gives CDR1 SGDLS, CDR2 YYNGEE. CDR3 sequence: CASSVFGPGLADSYNEQFF. The CDR3 coding sequence is TGTGCCAGCAGCGTTTTTGGGCCGGGACTAGCAGACTCCTACAATGAGCAGTTCTTC.

V usage is TRBV27 and J usage is TRBJ2-5, with D perhaps given as TRBD1 or TRBD2 (5 bases each). The CDR3 spans 15 residues. V lost 5 bases and J 2 bases, leaving 15 bases between the germline ends. Germline CDR1 and CDR2: MNHEY and SMNVEV (reference sequence). CDR3 nucleotide sequence: TGTGCCAGCAGTATCACCCAGGGAGAGCAAGAGACCCAGTACTTC. This gives the protein CASSITQGEQETQYF.

The sample holds one count of this clonotype. Its ends do not fully match the called genes, so a read error is possible. The chain joins TRBV9 to TRBJ1-5; no clear D. The germline V gene encodes CDR1 SGDLS and CDR2 YYNGEE. The CDR3 spans 16 residues. The CDR3 DNA follows: TGTGCCAGCAGCGTGAACGGAACCCATAGCAATCAGTCCCAGCACTTT. Residues: CASSVNGTHSNQSQHF.

This clonotype was observed many times. The V call is TRBV27, the J call TRBJ2-2; D is unclear. The CDR3 sequence is 13 residues long. V was pared by 3 bases and J by 4 bases, with 6 bases between. Germline CDR1 MNHEY, CDR2 SMNVEV (reference sequence). The CDR3 DNA follows: TGTGCCAGCAGTTTTCAGGCCACCGGGGAGCTGTTTTTT. Protein: CASSFQATGELFF.

The chain uses TRBV27 and TRBJ2-1, with D possibly being TRBD1 or TRBD2 (5 bases each). The CDR3 consists of 16 residues. V was pared by 5 bases and J by 5 bases, with 19 bases between. Germline-derived CDR1 and CDR2 are MNHEY and SMNVEV (reference sequence). CDR3 sequence (DNA): TGTGCCAGCAGTCCAACGGGACGCCCTACGGACAATGAGCAGTTCTTC. Translated, it gives CASSPTGRPTDNEQFF.

Concerning this clonotype itself: The final CDR3 position lacks the conserved phenylalanine or tryptophan, pointing to a likely read error. The gene calls are TRBV13 and TRBJ2-3; the match to TRBD2 covers 7 bases. This CDR3 region has 19 residues. V gave up 5 bases and J gave up 2 bases; unmatched junction bases: 19. Per the germline V gene, CDR1 is PRHDT and CDR2 is FYEKMQ (reference sequence). CDR3 residues: CASSQGLTGGTTSTDTQYS. The CDR3, as DNA: TGTGCCAGCAGCCAGGGACTAACGGGGGGAACGACTTCCACAGATACGCAGTATTCT.

Many counts were recorded for this clonotype. The V gene is TRBV5-4, the J gene TRBJ2-7; 8 positions match TRBD1. V lost 0 bases to trimming and J lost 4 bases; unmatched junction nucleotides: 6. Germline-derived CDR1 and CDR2 are SGHNT and YYREEE (reference sequence). There are 15 residues in the CDR3. This CDR3 reads CASSLGDRPIYEQYF. The CDR3, as DNA: TGTGCCAGCAGCTTGGGGGACAGGCCGATTTACGAGCAGTACTTC.

At least ten counts were recorded for this clonotype. The genes are TRBV29-1 and TRBJ2-5, with unresolved D. The V gene's germline CDR1 is SQVTM and CDR2 ANQGSEA. This CDR3 has 13 residues. V was shortened by 5 bases and J by 3 bases, with 13 bases between the two germline ends. The CDR3 DNA sequence: TGCAGCGTTAAATTGGGGTCGGAAGAGACCCAGTACTTC. Protein: CSVKLGSEETQYF.

This clonotype was counted many times. The chain links TRBV14 to TRBJ2-3; D is perhaps TRBD2 (6 bases). V lost 2 bases, J lost 6 bases, and 24 bases lay in between. CDR1 is SGHDN, CDR2 FVKESK, per germline. The CDR3 is made up of 18 amino acids. In DNA form, the CDR3 reads TGTGCCAGCAGCCAAACCACTTATTACTCCGGGACTTTGGATACGCAGTATTTT. It is translated as CASSQTTYYSGTLDTQYF.

In its sample, this clonotype was seen many times. The chain joins TRBV5-1 to TRBJ1-1; TRBD1 is a possible D gene (6 bases). Per germline, CDR1 SGHRS and CDR2 YFSETQ. The CDR3 extends over 11 amino acids. V lost 4 bases and J lost 8, with 9 bases in between. The CDR3 DNA reads TGCGCCAGCAGCCGGGGGCCAGAAGCTTTCTTT. Protein sequence: CASSRGPEAFF.

The V and J genes are TRBV27 and TRBJ2-3, with D maybe TRBD1 (6 bases). The CDR3 sequence is 17 residues long. V was clipped by 8 bases and J by 0 bases, with 21 bases between them. The germline gives CDR1 MNHEY, CDR2 SMNVEV (reference sequence). The CDR3 coding sequence is TGTGCCAGCGGGTCCGGTACAGGGCCCGCTAGCACAGATACGCAGTATTTT. Its translation: CASGSGTGPASTDTQYF.

The gene calls are TRBV12-3 or TRBV12-4 and TRBJ2-2, with 8 nucleotides matching TRBD1. CDR3 length equals 15 residues. The V gene end was trimmed by 6 bases and the J gene end by 6 bases; junction bases not matched to a gene: 9. This CDR3 is CASRTGTGGPGELFF. The CDR3 DNA follows: TGTGCCAGCAGGACCGGGACAGGAGGACCCGGGGAGCTGTTTTTT.